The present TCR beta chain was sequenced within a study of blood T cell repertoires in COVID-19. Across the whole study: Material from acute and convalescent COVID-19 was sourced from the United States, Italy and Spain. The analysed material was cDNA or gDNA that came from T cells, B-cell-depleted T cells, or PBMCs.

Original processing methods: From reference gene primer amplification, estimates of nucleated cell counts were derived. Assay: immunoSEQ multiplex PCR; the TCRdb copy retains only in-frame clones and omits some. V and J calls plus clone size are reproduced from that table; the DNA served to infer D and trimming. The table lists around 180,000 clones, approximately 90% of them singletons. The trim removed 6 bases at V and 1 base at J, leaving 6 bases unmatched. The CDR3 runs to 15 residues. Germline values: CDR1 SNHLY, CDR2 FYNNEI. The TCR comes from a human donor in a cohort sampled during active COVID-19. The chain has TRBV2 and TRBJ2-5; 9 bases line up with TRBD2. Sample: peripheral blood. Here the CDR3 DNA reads TGTGCCAGCAGACCTCTGCGGGGGGGCCAAGAGACCCAGTACTTC. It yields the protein CASRPLRGGQETQYF.